The 28 T cell receptor beta chains below come from one sample, sequenced in a study of T cells in Graves' hyperthyroidism and ophthalmopathy. Amplification of TCR beta CDR3 regions was performed using RNA transcripts as template. TCR CDR3 underwent first-round RT-PCR with the HTBI primer set. TCRdb processed the multiplex PCR reads anew with MiXCR; each CDR3 protein has one entry. The sample has about 400,000 distinct CDR3 sequences, roughly an eighth seen once; the top ten hold about 5%. Sequenced: blood. These receptors were taken from a young woman with Graves' hyperthyroidism.

This clonotype was counted ten times or more. As DNA, the CDR3 is TGTGCCAGCTCACCGACAGGGACCAGCCCCGATACGCAGTATTTT. This codes for CASSPTGTSPDTQYF. The rearrangement uses TRBV18 and TRBJ2-3; 7 positions agree with TRBD1. Germline assignment: CDR1 KGHSH and CDR2 LQKENI. The V gene end was trimmed by 3 bases and the J gene end by 6 bases; junction bases not matched to a gene: 9. The CDR3 runs 15 residues.

To note about this clonotype: This could be a read error, since a much larger clone is one nucleotide away. The chain couples TRBV7-9 to TRBJ2-1; 11 bases fit TRBD2. CDR1 SEHNR and CDR2 FQNEAQ come from the germline V gene (reference sequence). The trim removed 5 bases at V and 8 bases at J, leaving 8 bases unmatched. The CDR3 is 15 residues long. The DNA of the CDR3 is TGTGCCAGCAGCCTTACTAGCGGGAGATTCGATGAGCAGTTCTTC. Amino acid sequence: CASSLTSGRFDEQFF.

This clonotype came up many times. J is TRBJ1-1 and V is TRBV4-1, with D unclear. V was pared by 0 bases and J by 4 bases, with 12 bases between. This CDR3 region has 15 residues. Germline V lookup: CDR1 MGHRA, CDR2 YSYEKL. The CDR3 protein is CASSQDRVVPTEAFF. CDR3 in DNA: TGCGCCAGCAGCCAAGATCGTGTGGTACCCACTGAAGCTTTCTTT.

This clonotype came up many times. The V and J genes are TRBV27 and TRBJ2-1, with no clear D. CDR3 length: 13 amino acids. Per germline, CDR1 MNHEY and CDR2 SMNVEV (reference sequence). V shed 0 bases and J shed 7 bases, with 7 bases lying between them. CDR3 DNA sequence: TGTGCCAGCAGTTTATCGTTGGAGAATGAGCAGTTCTTC. Amino acids: CASSLSLENEQFF.

This clonotype was observed at least ten times. The genes are TRBV7-9 and TRBJ1-1; D not certain. V shed 1 base and J shed 8 bases, with 5 bases lying between them. The germline V gene encodes CDR1 SEHNR and CDR2 FQNEAQ (reference sequence). CDR3 size: 11 residues. In nucleotides, the CDR3 is TGTGCCAGCAGCTTAGGTAGAGAAGCTTTCTTT. It codes for CASSLGREAFF.

Ten or more counts support this clonotype. This rearrangement joins TRBV6-5 to TRBJ2-7; 9 positions agree with TRBD1. Germline V gives CDR1 MNHEY, CDR2 SVGAGI. The CDR3 runs 18 residues. V lost 2 bases to trimming and J lost 2 bases; unmatched junction nucleotides: 13. The CDR3 DNA follows: TGTGCCAGCAGTTACGCTAGACTAACAGGGGGCCCGGCCTACGAGCAGTACTTC. Its translation: CASSYARLTGGPAYEQYF.

This clonotype was seen at least ten times. CDR3 residues: CSAPGVENQGKTQYF. As DNA, the CDR3 is TGCAGTGCTCCCGGTGTGGAGAATCAGGGGAAGACCCAGTACTTC. The genes are TRBV20-1 and TRBJ2-5; D may be TRBD1 (6 bases). Trimming pared 5 bases from V and 6 bases from J, leaving 22 bases between. CDR1 is DFQATT and CDR2 is SNEGSKA in the germline V gene (reference sequence). The CDR3 is made up of 15 amino acids.

This clonotype has more than one count but fewer than ten. V usage is TRBV28 and J usage is TRBJ1-3; 8 positions agree with TRBD1. This CDR3 has 15 residues. The V and J ends lost 7 bases and 4 bases, in that order; junction bases with no gene match: 9. The germline V gene encodes CDR1 MDHEN and CDR2 SYDVKM. CDR3 loop: CASIPTGERGNTIYF. DNA for the CDR3: TGTGCCAGCATCCCGACAGGGGAGAGGGGAAACACCATATATTTT.

The gene calls are TRBV19 and TRBJ2-1; possible D gene TRBD2, 6 bases. The CDR3 runs to 14 residues. V shed 3 bases and J shed 0 bases, with 6 bases lying between them. Germline V gene lookup returns CDR1 LNHDA and CDR2 SQIVND (reference sequence). In DNA form, the CDR3 reads TGTGCCAGTAGTATCGGGAGCTCCTACAATGAGCAGTTCTTC. Encoded protein: CASSIGSSYNEQFF.

This clonotype occurred many times. The V call is TRBV6-1, the J call TRBJ1-3; maybe TRBD1 (5 bases). V gave up 5 bases and J gave up 4 bases, with 12 bases separating them. Germline CDR1 reads MNHNS; CDR2 reads SASEGT. The CDR3 runs to 14 residues. CDR3 in DNA: TGTGCCAGCAGTTCGGACAAGTGGGGAAACACCATATATTTT. The encoded protein is CASSSDKWGNTIYF.

This clonotype was counted at least ten times. The chain is built from TRBV5-1 and TRBJ1-5; the D is unclear. V lost 1 base and J lost 0, with 8 bases in between. CDR1 and CDR2 (germline): SGHRS, YFSETQ. The CDR3 loop spans 15 amino acids. The CDR3 protein is CASSLLGNSNQPQHF. The CDR3 DNA reads as TGCGCCAGCAGCTTGCTAGGTAATAGCAATCAGCCCCAGCATTTT.

The chain couples TRBV4-3 to TRBJ2-6; D gene unclear. This CDR3 spans 19 amino acids. The V gene's germline CDR1 is LGHNA and CDR2 YSLEER. The V gene lost 0 bases and the J gene lost 0 bases, with 15 bases spanning the gap. CDR3 bases: TGCGCCAGCAGCCAAGAAGCCCCCGGTCTAGGCTCTGGGGCCAACGTCCTGACTTTC. Its translation is CASSQEAPGLGSGANVLTF.

Only a few counts were recorded for this clonotype. A read error may explain this, as a much larger clone is one base away. Here the CDR3 omits its conserved ending phenylalanine or tryptophan, so a read error is the likely source. The chain is built from TRBV12-3 or TRBV12-4 and TRBJ2-7, with TRBD2 as a possible D gene (6 bases). The CDR3 covers 15 residues. V lost 5 bases to trimming and J lost 0 bases, with 14 bases between them. CDR3 DNA sequence: TGTGCCAGCAGTCTCCGGGACGGGAGCTCCTACGAGCAGTACCTC. Its translation is CASSLRDGSSYEQYL.

The gene calls are TRBV5-5 and TRBJ1-5; TRBD1 agrees at 10 bases. V lost 3 bases and J lost 6; bases outside the gene matches: 6. CDR1 and CDR2 from the germline V gene are SGHKS and YYEKEE (reference sequence). The CDR3 loop spans 15 amino acids. CDR3 loop: CASSSGTGVSQPQHF. As DNA, the CDR3 is TGTGCCAGCAGCTCCGGGACAGGGGTAAGTCAGCCCCAGCATTTT. The full variable domain, rest sourced from reference TRBV5-5 and TRBJ1-5, is DAGVTQSPTHLIKTRGQQVTLRCSPISGHKSVSWYQQVLGQGPQFIFQYYEKEERGRGNFPDRFSARQFPNYSSELNVNALLLGDSALYLCASSSGTGVSQPQHFGDGTRLSIL.

This clonotype has ten or more counts. V usage is TRBV28 and J usage is TRBJ2-1; tentatively, D is TRBD1 (6 bases). Germline V gives CDR1 MDHEN, CDR2 SYDVKM. The CDR3 is 14 residues long. Trimming took 3 bases from V and 10 from J, leaving 16 bases between them. CDR3 loop: CASSFLTGVEEQFF. Written as DNA, the CDR3 is TGTGCCAGCAGTTTCCTGACAGGTGTTGAAGAGCAGTTCTTC. Variable domain in full (rest from reference TRBV28 and TRBJ2-1): DVKVTQSSRYLVKRTGEKVFLECVQDMDHENMFWYRQDPGLGLRLIYFSYDVKMKEKGDIPEGYSVSREKKERFSLILESASTNQTSMYLCASSFLTGVEEQFFGPGTRLTVL.

At least ten counts were recorded for this clonotype. The J gene is TRBJ1-2, the V gene TRBV5-5; 8 bases map to TRBD1. The V and J ends lost 3 bases and 4 bases, in that order; junction bases with no gene match: 14. Germline V gene lookup returns CDR1 SGHKS and CDR2 YYEKEE (reference sequence). CDR3 length: 17 amino acids. For the CDR3, the DNA is TGTGCCAGCAGCTGGGGGACAGGAGACGCAAAAATCTATGGCTACACCTTC. Protein sequence: CASSWGTGDAKIYGYTF.

This clonotype was seen ten or more times. The chain is built from TRBV27 and TRBJ2-3; D is possibly TRBD2 (6 bases). The CDR3 is 20 residues long. Germline V gene sequence: CDR1 MNHEY, CDR2 SMNVEV (reference sequence). V lost 1 base and J lost 4, with 27 bases in between. The CDR3 DNA sequence: TGTGCCAGCAGTTTATTTGGCAGGGTCGGGAGATTAGGAAGGGCAGATACGCAGTATTTT. Translating it yields CASSLFGRVGRLGRADTQYF.

This clonotype was counted at least ten times. J is TRBJ1-1 and V is TRBV11-2, with a tentative D call TRBD1 (6 bases). Germline CDR1 reads SGHAT; CDR2 reads FQNNGV. The V gene lost 0 bases and the J gene lost 1 base, with 9 bases spanning the gap. The CDR3 totals 15 residues. CDR3 region: CASSLEAGANTEAFF. The CDR3 region has the DNA TGTGCCAGCAGCTTAGAGGCAGGGGCGAACACTGAAGCTTTCTTT.

This clonotype was seen many times. The V and J genes are TRBV6-1 and TRBJ1-5; D call uncertain. With 10 bases removed from V and 2 bases from J, the gap between germline ends came to 12 bases. Germline V gene sequence: CDR1 MNHNS, CDR2 SASEGT. The CDR3 length is 13 residues. CDR3 sequence: CAIASRGNQPQHF. DNA of the CDR3: TGTGCCATCGCATCTAGGGGCAATCAGCCCCAGCATTTT.

Many counts were recorded for this clonotype. Here the CDR3 reads CAISESNRRVNTEAFF. CDR3 DNA: TGTGCCATCAGTGAGTCAAACAGACGAGTAAACACTGAAGCTTTCTTT. The chain couples TRBV10-3 to TRBJ1-1, with D unclear. The V and J ends lost 0 bases and 2 bases respectively, with 13 bases between them. The germline gives CDR1 ENHRY, CDR2 SYGVKD. The CDR3 is 16 amino acids.

The genes are TRBV20-1 and TRBJ2-1, with 11 bases matching TRBD2. The trim removed 6 bases at V and 2 bases at J, leaving 3 bases unmatched. Germline-derived CDR1 and CDR2 are DFQATT and SNEGSKA (reference sequence). This CDR3 spans 14 amino acids. The CDR3 here is CSATSGRTYNEQFF. Written as DNA, the CDR3 is TGCAGTGCCACTAGCGGGAGAACCTACAATGAGCAGTTCTTC.

This clonotype has ten or more counts. The J gene is TRBJ2-1, the V gene TRBV7-6; 13 nucleotides agree with TRBD2. Germline trimming cut 2 bases from V and 5 bases from J; bases unmatched to any gene: 6. This CDR3 is 17 amino acids long. Germline V gene data show CDR1 as SGHVS and CDR2 as FNYEAQ. The CDR3 nucleotides read TGTGCCAGCAGCTTATTAGGGACTAGCGGGAACAACAATGAGCAGTTCTTC. It yields the protein CASSLLGTSGNNNEQFF.

The gene calls are TRBV5-1 and TRBJ2-7, with a tentative D call TRBD2 (6 bases). Per the germline V gene, CDR1 is SGHRS and CDR2 is YFSETQ. CDR3 length: 16 amino acids. Trimming took off 3 bases at V and 0 bases at J, with 16 bases between the two ends. This CDR3 reads CASSSWTTLDSYEQYF. Here the CDR3 DNA reads TGCGCCAGCAGCTCATGGACTACCTTGGACTCCTACGAGCAGTACTTC. The full variable domain, with the rest looked up from reference TRBV5-1 and TRBJ2-7, is KAGVTQTPRYLIKTRGQQVTLSCSPISGHRSVSWYQQTPGQGLQFLFEYFSETQRNKGNFPGRFSGRQFSNSRSEMNVSTLELGDSALYLCASSSWTTLDSYEQYFGPGTRLTVT.

This clonotype was seen at least ten times. This rearrangement joins TRBV18 to TRBJ2-1; D is undetermined. Trimming shortened V by 0 bases and J by 2 bases, and 11 bases separated the two germline ends. This CDR3 region has 16 residues. Germline CDR1 is KGHSH and CDR2 is LQKENI. The CDR3 DNA sequence: TGTGCCAGCTCACCACCCTCGCGGCCAGCCTACAATGAGCAGTTCTTC. Protein: CASSPPSRPAYNEQFF.

There are many counts of this clonotype. V usage is TRBV5-1 and J usage is TRBJ1-2; unclear D gene. V lost 0 bases and J lost 4, with 10 bases in between. Germline lookup yields CDR1 SGHRS and CDR2 YFSETQ. The CDR3 contains 14 residues. The CDR3 here is CASSLARGGYGYTF. DNA of the CDR3: TGCGCCAGCAGCTTGGCTCGGGGTGGCTATGGCTACACCTTC.

This clonotype was recorded a few times. This chain connects TRBV5-1 to TRBJ1-6, with 7 bases aligning to TRBD1. The CDR3 sequence is 14 residues long. The junction had 2 bases not matched to a gene; V was cut back by 3 bases and J by 5 bases. Germline-derived CDR1 and CDR2 are SGHRS and YFSETQ. Here the CDR3 DNA reads TGCGCCAGCAGCTGGACAGGAGATAATTCACCCCTCCACTTT. Its protein is CASSWTGDNSPLHF.

This clonotype has a handful of counts. V and J are TRBV7-9 and TRBJ2-5, with 7 positions matching TRBD2. The CDR3 has 14 amino acids. The trim removed 6 bases at V and 1 base at J, leaving 5 bases unmatched. Per the germline V gene, CDR1 is SEHNR and CDR2 is FQNEAQ (reference sequence). Here the CDR3 reads CASRPGRGQETQYF. CDR3 nucleotide sequence: TGTGCCAGCAGGCCGGGGAGGGGCCAAGAGACCCAGTACTTC.

This clonotype has ten or more counts. The chain couples TRBV7-3 to TRBJ2-1; D possibly matches TRBD1 or TRBD2 (5 bases each). Germline values: CDR1 SGHTA, CDR2 FQGTGA. The CDR3 has 16 residues. V gave up 2 bases and J gave up 7 bases, with 18 bases separating them. The CDR3 here is CASSLFERGWGNEQFF. DNA of the CDR3: TGTGCCAGCAGCTTATTTGAGAGGGGTTGGGGAAATGAGCAGTTCTTC.